The 6 T cell receptor beta chains below were found in one sample sequenced in a study of T cell changes during pregnancy in multiple sclerosis. Some clones are missing from TCRdb's copy, which holds only in-frame ones; the method was immunoSEQ multiplex PCR. In the table there are approximately 32,000 clones, around 93% of which are singletons. Sequencing used CD4+ T cells from peripheral blood mononuclear cells, obtained in the second trimester of pregnancy. Receptors originate from a female donor with multiple sclerosis, enrolled in a pregnancy study.

This clone was seen once. V and J are TRBV28 and TRBJ1-1, with D tentatively TRBD1 (6 bases). V was shortened by 3 bases and J by 4 bases, with 12 bases between the two germline ends. The CDR3 runs 14 residues. The V gene's germline CDR1 is MDHEN and CDR2 SYDVKM. CDR3 loop: CASSFGQLGTEAFF. CDR3 sequence (DNA): TGTGCCAGCAGTTTCGGACAGCTGGGCACTGAAGCTTTCTTT.

This chain joins TRBV2 and TRBJ2-5, with a possible D match to TRBD1 (5 bases). The V end was cut by 6 bases, the J end by 1 base, with 12 bases between. CDR1 SNHLY and CDR2 FYNNEI come from the germline V gene. The CDR3 extends over 14 amino acids. The CDR3 DNA reads TGTGCCAGCAGGTCAGGGTTCCCCCAAGAGACCCAGTACTTC. Protein sequence: CASRSGFPQETQYF.

The gene calls are TRBV7-2 and TRBJ1-3; the match to TRBD1 covers 10 bases. Per germline, CDR1 SGHTA and CDR2 FQGNSA. The J segment lost 2 bases and the V segment lost 3 bases, leaving 4 bases of the junction unmatched. CDR3 length: 16 residues. CDR3 sequence (DNA): TGTGCCAGCAGCTTGTATGGACAGGGGGCTGGAAACACCATATATTTT. It is translated as CASSLYGQGAGNTIYF.

This chain connects TRBV25-1 to TRBJ2-3; D is unclear. Deletions cut 5 bases from V and 6 bases from J, with 21 bases between. The CDR3 runs to 16 residues. Germline loops: CDR1 MGHDK, CDR2 SYGVNS. The CDR3 here is CASSYWSRSGIDTQYF. For the CDR3, the DNA is TGTGCCAGCAGTTATTGGTCGCGATCAGGTATCGATACGCAGTATTTT.

This chain connects TRBV7-8 to TRBJ2-7; a weak D match, TRBD1 (6 bases). Germline V gene data show CDR1 as SGHVS and CDR2 as FQNEAQ. The CDR3 consists of 15 residues. Deletions cut 5 bases from V and 2 bases from J, with 16 bases between. CDR3 amino acids: CASSQDRPLTYEQYF. The CDR3 DNA is TGTGCCAGCAGCCAAGACAGGCCCCTTACCTACGAGCAGTACTTC.

The genes are TRBV7-2 and TRBJ2-7; 7 positions agree with TRBD2. The V gene end was trimmed by 4 bases and the J gene end by 3 bases; junction bases not matched to a gene: 9. The CDR3 is made up of 15 amino acids. Germline CDR1 is SGHTA and CDR2 is FQGNSA. CDR3 protein: CASSYIGDYYYEQYF. CDR3 coding DNA: TGTGCCAGCAGCTACATAGGGGACTATTACTACGAGCAGTACTTC.